The present T cell receptor (beta chain) was sequenced within a study of tumor and adjacent non-tumor tissue in lung cancer. The overall study: Patients comprised roughly 12 adenocarcinoma, a couple of squamous cell carcinoma and 1 small cell lung cancer. The study's findings and limits: Tumor tissue had significantly higher TCR diversity than normal lung. Shorter survival was associated with higher TCR diversity in tumors.

The template was RNA from unsorted bulk tissue. The CDR3 has 14 residues. Germline CDR1 is SGHAT and CDR2 is FQNNGV. Points on this clonotype: Its matching antigen is unknown. Its ends do not fully match the called genes, so a read error is possible.

Three rounds of nested PCR, following a modified ARM-PCR protocol, produced the TCRbeta library. Each CDR3 protein gets one entry after TCRdb re-called the multiplex PCR reads with MiXCR. The repertoire has over 85,000 distinct CDR3 sequences, over 70% of them found once; the top ten carry more than 20%. The sequencing input was lung tumor tissue. The sequence was obtained from a man aged 65 to 85 with non-small cell lung cancer. The chain recombines TRBV11-2 with TRBJ2-2; D is perhaps TRBD1 or TRBD2 (5 bases each). Here the CDR3 DNA reads TGTGCCAGCACCTTAGAGCCGGACACCGGGAATCTGTTTTTT. Its translation is CASTLEPDTGNLFF.